This T cell receptor beta chain was sequenced for a study of blood T cell repertoires in COVID-19 (TCRdb year 2020). About the full investigation: The collaborator samples originated in the United States, Italy and Spain and spanned the acute and convalescent phases of COVID-19. The material from the prospective study consisted of cDNA or gDNA derived from T cells, B-cell-depleted T cells, or PBMCs. Subjects who had been exposed to COVID-19, were actively infected with it, or had recovered from it provided the deeply sampled blood TCRbeta repertoires that made up the dataset. The repertoires were released in a freely available public database intended as a resource for research on the immune response to SARS-CoV-2. The samples were drawn from the first 160 participants of the ongoing ImmuneRACE study and from more than 1,000 subjects provided by 6 global collaborators. A de-identified subject ID, COVID-19 status, age in years and sex were almost always included in the sample metadata. Where available, HLA class I and class II types were obtained from metadata supplied by the sample provider rather than from assay-based typing. Results and caveats for the whole study, not just this receptor: Clinical and demographic metadata were provided uncurated, with the amount varying by source and participant.

The germline V gene sets CDR1 to MNHEY and CDR2 to SVGAGI. Including cysteine and phenylalanine, the CDR3 has 15 amino acids. The CDR3 DNA has 45 bases and is translated from base 1. Between the V and J ends, shortened by 0 bases and 8 bases respectively, the junction contains 11 bases. Comment on this clone: Its antigen remains unidentified. Base-call qualities are not available, and no considerably larger clone is one nucleotide away.

TCRbeta CDR3 regions were amplified from genomic DNA by means of the immunoSEQ Assay, a bias-controlled multiplex PCR. Per the source publication's procedure: Within the assay, amplification of reference gene primers was used to estimate how many nucleated cells each sample contained. To quantify the absolute abundance of each unique TCRbeta CDR3 rearrangement, sequence reads were collapsed and filtered. Productive Simpson clonality was computed per sample as the square root of Simpson's diversity index over productive rearrangements. In its TCRdb copy, this immuneACCESS table keeps in-frame sequences only and misses some clones. Where compared with another copy, unresolved V genes explain less than half of these, and the others have no known cause. The V and J calls and clone size come from that table; D and trimming were worked out from the DNA. The sample records 55,000 to 80,000 clones, roughly 80% of which are singletons. The ten largest clones add up to roughly 18% of the sample.

Collaborating institutions collected whole blood in K2EDTA tubes following their own protocols. Collaborator samples were shipped for TCRbeta analysis as frozen whole blood, isolated PBMCs, or DNA extracted from either sample type. This clonotype was obtained from a man in his 60s with acute or convalescent COVID-19. Sequencing used peripheral blood. The chain uses TRBV6-5 and TRBJ1-6; no D gene is confidently identified. This receptor carries the CDR3 CASSYSLGGYSPLHF. Read as DNA, the sequence is TGTGCCAGCAGTTACTCGTTAGGAGGGTATTCACCCCTCCACTTT.